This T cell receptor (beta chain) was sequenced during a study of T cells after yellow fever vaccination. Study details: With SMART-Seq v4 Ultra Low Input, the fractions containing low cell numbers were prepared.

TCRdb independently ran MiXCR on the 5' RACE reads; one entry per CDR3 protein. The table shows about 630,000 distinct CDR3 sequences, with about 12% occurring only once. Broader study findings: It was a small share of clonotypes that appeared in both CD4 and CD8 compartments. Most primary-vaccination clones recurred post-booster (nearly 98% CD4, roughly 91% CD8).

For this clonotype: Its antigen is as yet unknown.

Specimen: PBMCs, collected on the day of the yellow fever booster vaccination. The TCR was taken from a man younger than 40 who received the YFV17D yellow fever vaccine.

The CDR3 loop is CASRDRTGLDYGYTF. CDR3 DNA sequence: TGCGCCAGCAGGGACAGGACAGGGCTGGACTATGGCTACACCTTC. J is TRBJ1-2 and V is TRBV5-1; 8 nucleotides agree with TRBD1. CDR3 size: 15 residues. The germline gives CDR1 SGHRS, CDR2 YFSETQ. The V gene end was trimmed by 5 bases and the J gene end by 3 bases; junction bases not matched to a gene: 9.